The 19 T cell receptor beta chains below come from one sample, sequenced in a study of T cell repertoires in cytomegalovirus infection. TCRdb redid the calling of the reads with MiXCR, one entry per CDR3 protein. There are over 100,000 distinct CDR3 sequences in the sample; around 28% occur only once, and about 81% lies in the top ten. Antigens for these TCRs are unknown. This material consisted of CD8+ T cells from cultured PBMCs, taken from culture after CMV antigen stimulation. Receptors were obtained from a human donor in good health (CMV status not recorded). Some clones in this sample may be carry-over from other donors' samples.

The V gene is TRBV5-1, the J gene TRBJ1-3; TRBD1 matches 9 bases. The CDR3 loop spans 15 amino acids. With 4 bases clipped from V and 1 base from J, the junction kept 3 bases outside the gene matches. The germline CDR1 and CDR2 sequences are SGHRS and YFSETQ. CDR3 nucleotides: TGCGCCAGCAGCAAGACAGGGGGTTCTGGAAACACCATATATTTT. Encoded protein: CASSKTGGSGNTIYF.

The V and J genes are TRBV5-5 and TRBJ2-7; TRBD1 matches at 8 bases. CDR1 SGHKS and CDR2 YYEKEE come from the germline V gene (reference sequence). Trimming cost V 0 bases and J 7 bases; bases outside gene matches: 9. The CDR3 length is 15 residues. The DNA for the CDR3 is TGTGCCAGCAGCTTGGCCGGACAGGGAACTTGGGAGCAGTACTTC. It is translated as CASSLAGQGTWEQYF.

The chain recombines TRBV12-3 or TRBV12-4 with TRBJ2-1; a weak D match, TRBD1 (5 bases). Between the trimmed V and J ends, which lost 2 bases and 8 bases, there was a span of 13 bases. CDR3 length equals 14 residues. In DNA form, the CDR3 reads TGTGCCAGCAGTTTATACCCTTCAGGGTATGAGCAGTTCTTC. Translating gives CASSLYPSGYEQFF.

This clonotype was seen at least ten times. The V call is TRBV7-9, the J call TRBJ1-1; TRBD1 is a possible D gene (5 bases). Looked up from germline, CDR1 is SEHNR and CDR2 is FQNEAQ (reference sequence). Trimming left V 5 bases short and J 1 base short, with 11 bases between. The CDR3 runs to 14 residues. The CDR3: CASSDIRGNTEAFF. The CDR3 coding sequence is TGTGCCAGCAGCGACATAAGGGGGAACACTGAAGCTTTCTTT.

The table lists this clonotype with many counts. The chain joins TRBV7-8 to TRBJ1-1; 7 nucleotides match TRBD1. This CDR3 region has 16 residues. CDR1 and CDR2 (germline): SGHVS, FQNEAQ. The J segment lost 4 bases and the V segment lost 3 bases, leaving 11 bases of the junction unmatched. The CDR3 sequence: CASSFFGTEGSTEAFF. The CDR3 DNA sequence: TGTGCCAGCAGCTTTTTCGGGACAGAGGGATCCACTGAAGCTTTCTTT.

V usage is TRBV12-3 or TRBV12-4 and J usage is TRBJ2-7, with D perhaps matching TRBD1 (8 bases). V lost 5 bases to trimming and J lost 4 bases, with 18 bases between them. This CDR3 has 15 amino acids. The CDR3 reads CASSGGGWDRYEQYF. For the CDR3, the DNA is TGTGCCAGCAGTGGGGGGGGCTGGGACAGGTACGAGCAGTACTTC.

The rearrangement links TRBV4-1 to TRBJ2-1, with D possibly being TRBD2 (5 bases). CDR1 and CDR2 (germline): MGHRA, YSYEKL. The CDR3 totals 13 residues. Trimming cost V 4 bases and J 5 bases, with 9 bases left between them. The CDR3 DNA follows: TGCGCCAGCAGCCCAGAGGGCGACAATGAGCAGTTCTTC. Amino acid sequence: CASSPEGDNEQFF.

This clonotype was seen more than once but under ten times. The rearrangement uses TRBV7-9 and TRBJ2-7; D assignment may be TRBD1 or TRBD2 (5 bases each). Germline V gives CDR1 SEHNR, CDR2 FQNEAQ (reference sequence). CDR3 length: 13 residues. V lost 8 bases, J lost 0 bases, and 11 bases lay in between. CDR3 nucleotides: TGTGCCAGCGGCGCAGGGAGCTCCTACGAGCAGTACTTC. As protein: CASGAGSSYEQYF.

The chain has TRBV20-1 and TRBJ1-2; no reliable D call. V lost 6 bases to trimming and J lost 6 bases, with 5 bases between them. Germline lookup yields CDR1 DFQATT and CDR2 SNEGSKA (reference sequence). This CDR3 region has 9 residues. DNA for the CDR3: TGCAGTGCGCGTGATGGCTACACCTTC. Encoded protein: CSARDGYTF.

The chain uses TRBV6-5 and TRBJ1-5; 7 nucleotides match TRBD1. The CDR3 contains 14 residues. Losses at the gene ends were 2 bases for V and 4 bases for J; bases not matched to a gene: 2. CDR1 MNHEY and CDR2 SVGAGI come from the germline V gene. The CDR3 DNA reads as TGTGCCAGCAGTTACCGGACAGGTAATCAGCCCCAGCATTTT. It translates to CASSYRTGNQPQHF.

This clonotype has ten or more counts. The chain links TRBV19 to TRBJ2-3; D remains ambiguous. This CDR3 has 12 amino acids. Germline lookup yields CDR1 LNHDA and CDR2 SQIVND (reference sequence). V lost 5 bases and J lost 8, with 11 bases in between. CDR3 in DNA: TGTGCCAGTAGTCATGGTCTAGGTACGCAGTATTTT. This gives the protein CASSHGLGTQYF.

This clonotype was seen only a few times. The rearrangement links TRBV25-1 to TRBJ2-1, with TRBD2 as a possible D gene (5 bases). Germline V gene data show CDR1 as MGHDK and CDR2 as SYGVNS. The V end was cut by 4 bases, the J end by 8 bases, with 6 bases between. This CDR3 is built from 11 residues. CDR3 DNA sequence: TGTGCCAGCAGTGGGGGAGATGAGCAGTTCTTC. Its protein product is CASSGGDEQFF.

The J gene is TRBJ2-7, the V gene TRBV4-1, with D tentatively TRBD1 or TRBD2 (5 bases each). Per the germline V gene, CDR1 is MGHRA and CDR2 is YSYEKL. Trimming removed 1 base at V and 2 bases at J, with 9 bases between. CDR3 length: 14 amino acids. The CDR3 is CASSQGTGPYEQYF. The CDR3 DNA is TGCGCCAGCAGCCAAGGAACGGGGCCCTACGAGCAGTACTTC.

This clonotype was seen just once. The rearrangement joins TRBV23-1 to TRBJ1-2, with TRBD1 as a possible D gene (5 bases). TRBV23-1 is given ORF status, its function remaining uncertain. The V end was cut by 7 bases, the J end by 6 bases, with 15 bases between. This CDR3 is 13 amino acids long. The CDR3 sequence is CASTFKPGHGYTF. In nucleotides, the CDR3 is TGCGCCAGCACCTTTAAACCGGGGCATGGCTACACCTTC.

This clonotype turned up a few times. The rearrangement joins TRBV5-3 to TRBJ1-4; D gene unclear. TRBV5-3 is classed as an ORF, of uncertain function. V gave up 8 bases and J gave up 8 bases, with 22 bases separating them. The CDR3 spans 15 residues. The CDR3 region is CASSLGPLSDEKLFF. The DNA of the CDR3 is TGTGCCAGCAGCCTCGGGCCCCTGAGTGACGAAAAACTGTTTTTT.

This chain joins TRBV5-4 and TRBJ2-7, with 8 bases that match TRBD1. The CDR3 runs to 13 residues. In germline, CDR1 is SGHNT, CDR2 YYREEE (reference sequence). V shed 5 bases, J shed 2 bases, and the junction held 3 bases outside the gene matches. Here the CDR3 DNA reads TGTGCCAGCAGAGAGACAGGGGCCTACGAGCAGTACTTC. Amino acid sequence: CASRETGAYEQYF.

V and J are TRBV7-4 and TRBJ1-1, with TRBD1 matching over 9 bases. Germline V gene data show CDR1 as SGHVT and CDR2 as SQSDAQ. CDR3 length: 15 residues. J was trimmed by 4 bases and V by 4 bases; bases with no gene match: 7. The CDR3 nucleotides read TGTGCCAGCAGCTCCGGGACAGGGAGAATCACTGAAGCTTTCTTT. Amino acids: CASSSGTGRITEAFF.

This chain links TRBV12-3 or TRBV12-4 with TRBJ2-7; 10 bases agree with TRBD2. After removal of 6 bases from V and 6 bases from J, the junction contained 14 bases not matched to a gene. This CDR3 region has 16 residues. This chain's CDR3 is CASSESAGGFFREQYF. CDR3 DNA sequence: TGTGCCAGCAGCGAGTCAGCGGGGGGGTTTTTCCGCGAGCAGTACTTC.

This chain connects TRBV12-3 or TRBV12-4 to TRBJ2-7, with D perhaps matching TRBD2 (5 bases). CDR3 size: 14 residues. Between the trimmed V and J ends, which lost 3 bases and 0 bases, there was a span of 9 bases. The CDR3 sequence: CASSLGSTSYEQYF. DNA of the CDR3: TGTGCCAGCAGTTTGGGGAGCACCTCCTACGAGCAGTACTTC.